Listed below are T cell receptor beta chains from one sample, sequenced in a study of cytomegalovirus exposure and HLA in healthy donors. TCRdb's copy holds only in-frame clones and misses some; the assay was immunoSEQ multiplex PCR. The data show 170,000 or so clones, around 77% seen once. Sequencing was performed on PBMCs. The origin of the receptors is a woman aged 45-65 years in good health and CMV-seropositive. Both conserved end residues are part of each CDR3. The D gene is left open where the match is weak.

d_gene: -
v_gene: TRBV4-2
CDR3aa: CASSRSRGENQPQHF

d_gene: TRBD2
v_gene: TRBV9
CDR3aa: CASSVRGSTDTQYF

d_gene: TRBD2
v_gene: TRBV5-4
CDR3aa: CASSTQSGRASYEQYF

d_gene: TRBD1
v_gene: TRBV19
CDR3aa: CASSNFERTGQNF

d_gene: TRBD1
v_gene: TRBV9
CDR3aa: CASSVDGQGANEQFF

d_gene: TRBD2
v_gene: TRBV29-1
CDR3aa: CSVPHSGGYEQYF

d_gene: TRBD1
v_gene: TRBV7-2
CDR3aa: CASSLLHPQGEGYTF

d_gene: TRBD2
v_gene: TRBV7-9
CDR3aa: CASSSSGSRNEQYF

d_gene: -
v_gene: TRBV19
CDR3aa: CASSSPEVYYNEQFF

d_gene: TRBD1
v_gene: TRBV19
CDR3aa: CASSVEDRRYSNQPQHF

d_gene: TRBD1
v_gene: TRBV5-1
CDR3aa: CASSFLPGTGSDEQFF

d_gene: TRBD1
v_gene: TRBV19
CDR3aa: CASSMRSPLQGASYEQYF

d_gene: -
v_gene: TRBV7-9
CDR3aa: CSSSPGRLGEQYF

d_gene: -
v_gene: TRBV28
CDR3aa: CASLGLGEKLFF

d_gene: -
v_gene: TRBV7-2
CDR3aa: CASSSGQGGQPQHF

d_gene: TRBD1
v_gene: TRBV29-1
CDR3aa: CSVSSTGGPQETQYF

d_gene: TRBD2
v_gene: TRBV28
CDR3aa: CASSISHSGKANEQYF

d_gene: -
v_gene: TRBV25-1
CDR3aa: CASSGTGYTF

d_gene: TRBD2
v_gene: TRBV13
CDR3aa: CASSLNRLAGREQYF

d_gene: -
v_gene: TRBV28
CDR3aa: CASSSARRGAGADTQYF

d_gene: -
v_gene: TRBV4-3
CDR3aa: CASSQGYGTPYGYTF

d_gene: -
v_gene: TRBV11-3
CDR3aa: CASSPNTGELFF

d_gene: TRBD1
v_gene: TRBV5-1
CDR3aa: CASSPDRGQETQYF

d_gene: -
v_gene: TRBV20-1
CDR3aa: CSAKGVYEAFF

d_gene: -
v_gene: TRBV27
CDR3aa: CASSFTGETQYF

d_gene: -
v_gene: TRBV11-3
CDR3aa: CASSLSTYASTDTQYF

d_gene: TRBD1
v_gene: TRBV11-2
CDR3aa: CASSPGQGRAETQYF

d_gene: -
v_gene: TRBV5-1
CDR3aa: CASSSKQVNTEAFF

d_gene: -
v_gene: TRBV7-3
CDR3aa: CASTPIRAIYEQYF

d_gene: TRBD2
v_gene: TRBV18
CDR3aa: CASSPPRLAGGRGDTQYF

d_gene: TRBD2
v_gene: TRBV9
CDR3aa: CASSVSGGTFYEQYF

d_gene: -
v_gene: TRBV7-9
CDR3aa: CSSSLGPAGSYEQYF

d_gene: TRBD1
v_gene: TRBV29-1
CDR3aa: CSGFRDRGYNEQFF

d_gene: -
v_gene: TRBV7-2
CDR3aa: CASSLAQLGQFF

d_gene: TRBD1
v_gene: TRBV11-1
CDR3aa: CASSPPGQGAQGYTF

d_gene: -
v_gene: TRBV6-5
CDR3aa: CASTPGSYNSPLHF

d_gene: -
v_gene: TRBV11-2
CDR3aa: CASSLESGVRNYGYTF

d_gene: -
v_gene: TRBV4-3
CDR3aa: CASSPRAWESGANVLTF

d_gene: -
v_gene: TRBV7-2
CDR3aa: CASSQGPNYGYTF

d_gene: TRBD1
v_gene: TRBV19
CDR3aa: CASSIQGAHTEAFF

d_gene: -
v_gene: TRBV9
CDR3aa: CASSPHPNEKLFF